The rows below give T cell receptor beta chains drawn from one sample of a study of blood T cell repertoires in COVID-19. Some clones are missing from TCRdb's copy, which holds only in-frame ones; the method was immunoSEQ multiplex PCR. The sample lists 250,000 to 350,000 clones, around 87% seen once, with about 5.2% in the top ten. Sequenced input: PBMCs or T cells enriched from blood (not recorded which). The receptors shown here come from a woman in her 30s who had recovered from COVID-19. The CDR3 runs from the conserved cysteine through the conserved F or W. The D gene is left open where the match is weak. Clone size appears in some rows only: once, few, many, or a class for an expanded clone.

j_call v_call clone_size d_call cdr3_nt cdr3_aa
TRBJ1-2 TRBV28 NA NA TGTGCCAGCGTCGGGGTCTCGGGGACAACCCCTAGTGCCTATGGCTACACCTTC CASVGVSGTTPSAYGYTF
TRBJ2-3 TRBV7-8 NA TRBD1 TGTGCCAGCAGCTTTTGGCCGCGACAGGGAAAGACAGATACGCAGTATTTT CASSFWPRQGKTDTQYF
TRBJ1-2 TRBV19 NA NA TGTGCCAGTAGTCAGGGTCGAAACTATGGCTACACCTTC CASSQGRNYGYTF
TRBJ2-5 TRBV7-9 NA TRBD1 TGTGCCAGCTCCCGGACAGGGGGGGAGACCCAGTACTTC CASSRTGGETQYF
TRBJ2-3 TRBV6-1 NA NA TGTGCCAGCAGTGAAGACAGGGTGAGAGATACGCAGTATTTT CASSEDRVRDTQYF
TRBJ2-7 TRBV18 NA NA TGTGCCAGCTCACCAGACTTCGGACTGAGCTCCTACGAGCAGTACTTC CASSPDFGLSSYEQYF
TRBJ1-5 TRBV7-9 NA NA TGTGCCAGCAGAAAGGGGGTTTTGGGTCAGCCCCAGCATTTT CASRKGVLGQPQHF
TRBJ1-3 TRBV27 few NA TGTGCCAGCAACGATCCGCAGGCGAGCTCTGGAAACACCATATATTTT CASNDPQASSGNTIYF
TRBJ1-5 TRBV6-5 once NA TGTGCCAGCAGTTACACAGTTGCAGGTCAGCCCCAGCATTTT CASSYTVAGQPQHF
TRBJ1-5 TRBV5-1 NA NA TGCGCCAGCAGCGACGGCAGGGGACCCCAGCATTTT CASSDGRGPQHF
TRBJ2-2 TRBV4-3 NA NA TGCGCCAGCAGCCAAGAAAGGGCACAGGGTTTGAACACCGGGGAGCTGTTTTTT CASSQERAQGLNTGELFF
TRBJ1-2 TRBV24-1 NA TRBD1 TGTGCCACCAGTGATCGGACAGGGGTTCGTGGCTACACCTTC CATSDRTGVRGYTF
TRBJ1-6 TRBV7-7 once NA TGTGCTAGCAGCAGAGCCCTGGATTCACCCCTCCACTTT CASSRALDSPLHF
TRBJ2-7 TRBV21-1 NA NA TGTGCCAGCAGCGGACACCACTGGGGATACGAGCAGTACTTC CASSGHHWGYEQYF
TRBJ1-2 TRBV5-4 NA TRBD1 TGTGCCAGCAGCTTTTCTATCAACAGGGGGCAAGGCGGCTACACCTTC CASSFSINRGQGGYTF
TRBJ2-7 TRBV29-1 NA NA TGCAGCGTTGTTGGATCACGGACTAAACGCTACGAGCAGTACTTC CSVVGSRTKRYEQYF
TRBJ2-1 TRBV7-9 NA NA TGTGCCAGCAGCTTAGCATGGGGCAGAGTAGGTGAGCAGTTCTTC CASSLAWGRVGEQFF
TRBJ1-1 TRBV6-2/TRBV6-3 NA TRBD1 TGTGCCAGCAGCACAGGGGTCATCACTGAAGCTTTCTTT CASSTGVITEAFF
TRBJ1-3 TRBV28 NA NA TGTGCCAGCAGCAACTCTGGAAACACCATATATTTT CASSNSGNTIYF
TRBJ1-6 TRBV6-2/TRBV6-3 NA NA TGTGCCAGCAGTTACCGACAGAGTAATTCACCCCTCCACTTT CASSYRQSNSPLHF
TRBJ1-1 TRBV4-2 NA TRBD1 TGTGCCAGCAGCCAACAGCACCTGGGACAGGGGGGAAGAAACACTGAAGCTTTCTTT CASSQQHLGQGGRNTEAFF
TRBJ1-5 TRBV30 once TRBD1 TGTGCCTGGAGTGGACAGGGCCCATCTCCCCAGCATTTT CAWSGQGPSPQHF
TRBJ2-5 TRBV30 NA TRBD1 TGTGCCTGGAGTATAGGGGGCTCACATCCCCAGTACTTC CAWSIGGSHPQYF
TRBJ2-1 TRBV3-1/TRBV3-2 NA NA TGTGCCAGCAGCCAAGATCCAGGGGACAATGAGCAGTTCTTC CASSQDPGDNEQFF
TRBJ2-7 TRBV28 NA TRBD1 TGTGCCAGCAACGGACAGGGGATTGGCGAGCAGTACTTC CASNGQGIGEQYF
TRBJ2-5 TRBV7-9 NA NA TGTGCCAGCAGCTTAGGGAGAGGGCAAGAGACCCAGTACTTC CASSLGRGQETQYF
TRBJ2-1 TRBV7-2 NA TRBD1 TGTGCCAGCAGCGCCCTTAGGGACAGGGGACTATTGGATGAGCAGTTCTTC CASSALRDRGLLDEQFF
TRBJ2-7 TRBV5-6 NA TRBD1 TGTGCCAGCAGCCTTGGGACAGGGTCCCACGAGCAGTACTTC CASSLGTGSHEQYF
TRBJ1-1 TRBV19 NA NA TGTGCCAGTAGGACCACGGGGGGGGATACTGAAGCTTTCTTT CASRTTGGDTEAFF
TRBJ1-2 TRBV19 NA TRBD1 TGTGCCAGTAGTATAATGGACAGGGGTCCTGGCTACACCTTC CASSIMDRGPGYTF
TRBJ1-4 TRBV19 NA TRBD1 TGTGCCACCTCCCGGGACAGGGATGAAAAACTGTTTTTT CATSRDRDEKLFF
TRBJ1-2 TRBV7-2 few TRBD1 TGTGCCAGCAGCTCCCGACAGGGGGCTGTCTATGGCTACACCTTC CASSSRQGAVYGYTF
TRBJ1-2 TRBV28 few NA TGTGCCAGCCTCTCCGGGGGGCGCTACTATGGCTACACCTTC CASLSGGRYYGYTF
TRBJ2-2 TRBV19 NA NA TGTGCCAGTAGTATTCGCAGGTCGGACACCGGGGAGCTGTTTTTT CASSIRRSDTGELFF
TRBJ1-1 TRBV7-2 NA TRBD1 TGTGCCAGCAGCTGGGTAGGACAGGGAAACACTGAAGCTTTCTTT CASSWVGQGNTEAFF
TRBJ2-7 TRBV18 NA NA TGTGCCAGCTCACCGGAGGGCTATTACGAGCAGTACTTC CASSPEGYYEQYF
TRBJ2-3 TRBV10-3 NA TRBD2 TGTGCCATCACGGGAGGCTTCACAGATACGCAGTATTTT CAITGGFTDTQYF
TRBJ2-7 TRBV11-2 once TRBD1 TGTGCCAGCAGCTCCCCCGGGACAGGTATCTACGAGCAGTACTTC CASSSPGTGIYEQYF
TRBJ2-1 TRBV11-3 NA NA TGTGCCAGCAGCCCGCAGGGAACTGCTGAGCAGTTCTTC CASSPQGTAEQFF
TRBJ1-3 TRBV4-3 NA NA TGCGCCAGCAGCCCCGGCGGGGGGTCTGGAAACACCATATATTTT CASSPGGGSGNTIYF
TRBJ1-3 TRBV5-1 NA NA TGCGCCAGCAGCTTGGATACAGGGATAGGAAACACCATATATTTT CASSLDTGIGNTIYF
TRBJ1-6 TRBV6-1 NA NA TGTGCCAGCAGTGAACAGGGTGGTTCACCCCTCCACTTT CASSEQGGSPLHF
TRBJ2-3 TRBV7-3 NA TRBD2 TGTGCCAGCAGCTTAGCTAGCGGTGGGGATACGCAGTATTTT CASSLASGGDTQYF
TRBJ2-1 TRBV5-1 NA TRBD1 TGCGCCAGCAGCTTGAATCCGGGACAGGGGACCAATGAGCAGTTCTTC CASSLNPGQGTNEQFF
TRBJ1-1 TRBV13 NA NA TGTGCCAGCAGCTTAGAGCTAGGACAGATAGATGAAGCTTTCTTT CASSLELGQIDEAFF
TRBJ1-2 TRBV7-2 NA NA TGTGCCAGCAGCCGCCCGGGGAGAAACTTCAACTATGGCTACACCTTC CASSRPGRNFNYGYTF
TRBJ2-3 TRBV21-1 NA NA TGTGCCAGCACTCGGGGACTAGCGGGGGCGGATACGCAGTATTTT CASTRGLAGADTQYF
TRBJ2-7 TRBV6-5 NA NA TGTGCCAGCAGTTACTCCTACAGGTTAACTACCTACGAGCAGTACTTC CASSYSYRLTTYEQYF
TRBJ1-2 TRBV9 NA TRBD1 TGTGCCAGCAGCCCACAGACAGGGTTCTATGGCTACACCTTC CASSPQTGFYGYTF
TRBJ2-6 TRBV28 NA TRBD1 TGTGCCAGCAGTTTACTCGGACAGGGGGCTTTTGGGGCCAACGTCCTGACTTTC CASSLLGQGAFGANVLTF
TRBJ2-5 TRBV7-2 once NA TGTGCCAGCAGCTCCCGTTTGACACAAACGCAGATCCAAGAGACCCAGTACTTC CASSSRLTQTQIQETQYF
TRBJ2-7 TRBV7-9 NA TRBD2 TGTGCCAGCAGCCCTAGCGGCTACGAGCAGTACTTC CASSPSGYEQYF
TRBJ2-3 TRBV29-1 NA TRBD2 TGCAGCGTTGAGTCTCTAGCGGGGGGGCATCTCACAGATACGCAGTATTTT CSVESLAGGHLTDTQYF